This T cell receptor beta chain was identified in a study of T cell changes during pregnancy in multiple sclerosis. The repertoire was sequenced with immunoSEQ multiplex PCR; TCRdb's copy has only in-frame clones and lacks some. Counted here are 50,000 to 60,000 clones, approximately 90% occurring once; the ten biggest clones make up 3% to 4.5%. CDR3 size: 18 residues. V was shortened by 4 bases and J by 2 bases, with 21 bases between the two germline ends. Per germline, CDR1 LNHDA and CDR2 SQIVND (reference sequence). This clone has only a few counts. The source of this sequence is a female donor in good health, enrolled as a control in a pregnancy study. The specimen comprised peripheral blood, sampled after pregnancy. The V call is TRBV19, the J call TRBJ1-5, with D perhaps matching TRBD1 (5 bases). CDR3 loop: CASSNQGSWEVGNQPQHF. The CDR3 DNA reads as TGTGCCAGTAGTAATCAGGGTTCCTGGGAAGTTGGCAATCAGCCCCAGCATTTT.